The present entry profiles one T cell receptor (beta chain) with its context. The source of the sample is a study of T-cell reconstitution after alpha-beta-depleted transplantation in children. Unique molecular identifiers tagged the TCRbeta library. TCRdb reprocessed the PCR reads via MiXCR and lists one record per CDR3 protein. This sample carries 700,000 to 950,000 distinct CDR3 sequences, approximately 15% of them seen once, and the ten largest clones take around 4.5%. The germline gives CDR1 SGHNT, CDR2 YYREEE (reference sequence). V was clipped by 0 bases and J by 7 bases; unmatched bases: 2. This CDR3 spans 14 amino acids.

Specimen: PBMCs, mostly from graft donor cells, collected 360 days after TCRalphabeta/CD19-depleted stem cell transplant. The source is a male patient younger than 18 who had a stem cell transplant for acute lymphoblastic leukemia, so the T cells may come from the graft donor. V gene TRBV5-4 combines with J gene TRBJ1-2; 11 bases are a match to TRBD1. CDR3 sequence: CASSLGTGGPGYTF. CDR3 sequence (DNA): TGTGCCAGCAGCTTGGGGACAGGGGGCCCTGGCTACACCTTC.